In its sample, the clone carrying this T cell receptor (beta chain) was seen many times. This specimen belongs to a study of T cells in Graves' hyperthyroidism and ophthalmopathy. Regions amplified from RNA transcripts were the TCR beta CDR3 regions. Initially, a first-round RT-PCR of the TCR CDR3 employed the HTBI primer set. TCRdb re-derived calls from the multiplex PCR reads in MiXCR, one entry per CDR3 protein. The sample has around 240,000 distinct CDR3 sequences; roughly 15% are singletons. The material sequenced was blood. The sequence derives from a woman in her 40s with Graves' hyperthyroidism that later progressed to Graves' ophthalmopathy.

CDR3 amino acids: CASRPVQGTNEKLFF. The CDR3 DNA is TGTGCCAGCAGGCCCGTACAGGGTACTAATGAAAAACTGTTTTTT. The chain is built from TRBV2 and TRBJ1-4; D is perhaps TRBD1 (6 bases). Trimming removed 6 bases at V and 2 bases at J, with 13 bases between. The CDR3 is made up of 15 amino acids. The germline gives CDR1 SNHLY, CDR2 FYNNEI.